The 5 T cell receptor beta chains listed next were all sequenced from one sample in a study of technical replicates of blood from several donors. TCRdb's copy holds only in-frame clones and misses some; the assay was immunoSEQ multiplex PCR. The sample lists around 80,000 clones; about 91% were seen once. The sample taken for sequencing was T cells isolated from PBMCs. Receptors originate from a human donor in good health.

In this sample, this clone turned up a few times. The V and J genes are TRBV29-1 and TRBJ1-1; no definite D call. Germline lookup yields CDR1 SQVTM and CDR2 ANQGSEA. This CDR3 comprises 12 residues. Trimming took 1 base from V and 6 from J, leaving 9 bases between them. The CDR3 DNA sequence: TGCAGCGTTGAAGCCCTGTTCCCTGAAGCTTTCTTT. It translates to CSVEALFPEAFF.

V and J are TRBV7-9 and TRBJ2-1, with 12 bases fitting TRBD2. Germline lookup yields CDR1 SEHNR and CDR2 FQNEAQ (reference sequence). The trim removed 6 bases at V and 7 bases at J, leaving 7 bases unmatched. The CDR3 spans 15 residues. The CDR3 here is CASRETSGSYNEQFF. The DNA of the CDR3 is TGTGCCAGCAGGGAGACTAGCGGGAGCTATAATGAGCAGTTCTTC.

V gene TRBV2 combines with J gene TRBJ2-2, with a tentative D call TRBD1 (5 bases). This CDR3 has 14 amino acids. Germline CDR1 reads SNHLY; CDR2 reads FYNNEI. Deletions cut 4 bases from V and 1 base from J, with 7 bases between. The CDR3 reads CASSGQGNTGELFF. CDR3 nucleotide sequence: TGTGCCAGCAGTGGGCAGGGGAACACCGGGGAGCTGTTTTTT.

The chain couples TRBV6-5 to TRBJ1-1, with unresolved D. Germline V gene data show CDR1 as MNHEY and CDR2 as SVGAGI. V was trimmed by 6 bases and J by 1 base, leaving 9 bases between them. CDR3 length: 13 amino acids. The CDR3 protein is CASRRSGNTEAFF. CDR3 DNA: TGTGCCAGCAGGAGATCCGGGAACACTGAAGCTTTCTTT.

The rearrangement uses TRBV7-2 and TRBJ2-7, with unresolved D. V was cut by 2 bases and J by 1 base, with 15 bases left in between. Germline assignment: CDR1 SGHTA and CDR2 FQGNSA. The CDR3 is 16 amino acids. The chain's CDR3 is CASSLTARAFSYEQYF. The CDR3 bases are TGTGCCAGCAGCTTAACGGCTAGAGCTTTTTCCTACGAGCAGTACTTC.